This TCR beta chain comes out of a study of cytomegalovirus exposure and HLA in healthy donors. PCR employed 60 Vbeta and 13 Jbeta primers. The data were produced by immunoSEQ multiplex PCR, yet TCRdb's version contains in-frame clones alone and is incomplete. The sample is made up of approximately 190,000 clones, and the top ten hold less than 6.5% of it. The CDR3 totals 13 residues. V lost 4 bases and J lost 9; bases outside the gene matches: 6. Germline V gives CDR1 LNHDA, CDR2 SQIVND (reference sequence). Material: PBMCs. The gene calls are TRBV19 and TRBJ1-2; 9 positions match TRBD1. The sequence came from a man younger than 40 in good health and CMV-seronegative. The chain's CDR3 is CASSSTGGRSYTF. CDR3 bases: TGTGCCAGTAGTAGCACAGGGGGCAGGAGCTACACCTTC. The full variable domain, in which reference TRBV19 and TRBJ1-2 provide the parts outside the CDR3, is DGGITQSPKYLFRKEGQNVTLSCEQNLNHDAMYWYRQDPGQGLRLIYYSQIVNDFQKGDIAEGYSVSREKKESFPLTVTSAQKNPTAFYLCASSSTGGRSYTFGSGTRLTVV.